The 16 T cell receptor beta chains given below trace back to one sample, sequenced in a study of cytomegalovirus exposure and HLA in healthy donors. PCR used 60 Vbeta primers and 13 Jbeta primers. Here immunoSEQ multiplex PCR was the method, and the copy in TCRdb shows in-frame clones only, minus some. The sample shows about 130,000 clones, 70% to 80% of them seen only once. The sample consisted of PBMCs. The source is a female donor in good health and CMV-seronegative.

The rearrangement joins TRBV14 to TRBJ2-7; 10 bases match TRBD2. Per germline, CDR1 SGHDN and CDR2 FVKESK. The CDR3 totals 15 residues. Trimming at V came to 3 bases and at J to 4 bases, leaving 6 bases not matched to a gene. CDR3 DNA: TGTGCCAGCAGCCATGCAGCGGGAGGGGAGTACGAGCAGTACTTC. Translation gives CASSHAAGGEYEQYF.

CDR3 region: CASSRDAVDTEAFF. The DNA of the CDR3 is TGTGCCAGCAGCCGGGATGCCGTGGACACTGAAGCTTTCTTT. The V call is TRBV7-9, the J call TRBJ1-1, with D unclear. The CDR3 consists of 14 residues. Trimming took off 5 bases at V and 3 bases at J, with 13 bases between the two ends. The germline gives CDR1 SEHNR, CDR2 FQNEAQ (reference sequence).

The chain employs TRBV2 and TRBJ1-5; D uncertain. V dropped 4 bases and J dropped 0 bases, with 10 bases sitting between them. The germline V gene has CDR1 SNHLY and CDR2 FYNNEI. The CDR3 runs to 15 residues. The DNA of the CDR3 is TGTGCCAGCAGTGGTGTGGGAGGTAGCAATCAGCCCCAGCATTTT. Residues: CASSGVGGSNQPQHF.

The chain carries TRBV7-2 and TRBJ2-1; D is possibly TRBD1 (6 bases). V was pared by 5 bases and J by 0 bases, with 11 bases between. The length of the CDR3 is 15 residues. Germline-derived CDR1 and CDR2 are SGHTA and FQGNSA. CDR3 loop: CASSTDSSSYNEQFF. CDR3 DNA sequence: TGTGCCAGCAGCACGGACAGTAGCTCCTACAATGAGCAGTTCTTC. Complete variable domain (other parts from reference TRBV7-2 and TRBJ2-1): GAGVSQSPSNKVTEKGKDVELRCDPISGHTALYWYRQSLGQGLEFLIYFQGNSAPDKSGLPSDRFSAERTGGSVSTLTIQRTQQEDSAVYLCASSTDSSSYNEQFFGPGTRLTVL.

The chain has TRBV30 and TRBJ1-5, with TRBD1 matching over 7 bases. After removal of 3 bases from V and 3 bases from J, the junction contained 8 bases not matched to a gene. The CDR3 contains 15 residues. From germline, CDR1 is GTSNPN and CDR2 SVGIG (reference sequence). The CDR3 DNA reads as TGTGCCTGGAGGCCTGAAGGGGGCCTCAATCAGCCCCAGCATTTT. It is translated as CAWRPEGGLNQPQHF.

This chain joins TRBV7-9 and TRBJ1-3; D remains unclear. The CDR3 has 14 amino acids. Germline loops: CDR1 SEHNR, CDR2 FQNEAQ (reference sequence). Trimming took 1 base from V and 5 from J, leaving 9 bases between them. The CDR3 DNA reads as TGTGCCAGCAGCTTAGTAGAGGGCCGAAACACCATATATTTT. This translates into CASSLVEGRNTIYF.

This chain links TRBV6-5 with TRBJ2-7; 9 bases align to TRBD1. Germline V gene data show CDR1 as MNHEY and CDR2 as SVGAGI. Trimming removed 6 bases from V and 4 bases from J; junction bases left unmatched: 10. This CDR3 has 15 amino acids. This CDR3 is CASSRGQGIRYEQYF. CDR3 nucleotides: TGTGCCAGCAGCCGGGGACAGGGTATTAGGTACGAGCAGTACTTC.

The J gene is TRBJ1-2, the V gene TRBV28; D remains unclear. This CDR3 has 13 amino acids. Trimming cost V 1 base and J 2 bases, with 5 bases left between them. The V gene's germline CDR1 is MDHEN and CDR2 SYDVKM. Written as DNA, the CDR3 is TGTGCCAGCAGTTTATCGGTGAACTATGGCTACACCTTC. It codes for CASSLSVNYGYTF.

V is TRBV5-1 and J is TRBJ2-5, with D perhaps matching TRBD1 (7 bases). Trimming took 4 bases from V and 5 from J, leaving 15 bases between them. The CDR3 covers 14 residues. From germline, CDR1 is SGHRS and CDR2 YFSETQ. In nucleotides, the CDR3 is TGCGCCAGCAGCCGCAGGGGGGAACAGGAGACCCAGTACTTC. This translates into CASSRRGEQETQYF.

V gene TRBV28 combines with J gene TRBJ1-5; the D gene is possibly TRBD1 (5 bases). This CDR3 spans 17 amino acids. The germline V gene has CDR1 MDHEN and CDR2 SYDVKM. V was pared by 9 bases and J by 0 bases, with 21 bases between. Written as DNA, the CDR3 is TGTGCCAGTTCAATCCTCGGGGGGACCTATAGCAATCAGCCCCAGCATTTT. It yields the protein CASSILGGTYSNQPQHF.

The V call is TRBV2, the J call TRBJ1-1, with no clear D. CDR1 and CDR2 from the germline V gene are SNHLY and FYNNEI. CDR3 length: 14 residues. V lost 0 bases, J lost 4 bases, and 9 bases lay in between. CDR3 in DNA: TGTGCCAGCAGTGAAGCGTGGGCTGGCACTGAAGCTTTCTTT. It encodes CASSEAWAGTEAFF.

This chain joins TRBV7-9 and TRBJ1-4; tentatively, D is TRBD1 (6 bases). V was cut by 7 bases and J by 9 bases, with 21 bases left in between. Germline CDR1 and CDR2: SEHNR and FQNEAQ (reference sequence). This CDR3 contains 15 residues. The CDR3 DNA is TGTGCCAGCAATCAGGGGATCGGGCTCGAGAAAAAACTGTTTTTT. Translation gives CASNQGIGLEKKLFF.

The chain combines TRBV11-1 with TRBJ2-7, with 8 nucleotides matching TRBD1. With 3 bases clipped from V and 2 bases from J, the junction kept 3 bases outside the gene matches. The CDR3 totals 14 residues. Germline assignment: CDR1 SGHAT and CDR2 FQDESV (reference sequence). CDR3 sequence: CASSFGQGPYEQYF. The CDR3 bases are TGTGCCAGCAGCTTCGGACAGGGACCCTACGAGCAGTACTTC.

The genes are TRBV19 and TRBJ2-2; D perhaps matches TRBD2 (5 bases). V was cut by 4 bases and J by 7 bases, with 13 bases left in between. Per the germline V gene, CDR1 is LNHDA and CDR2 is SQIVND (reference sequence). The CDR3 is made up of 14 amino acids. The CDR3 is CASSKNSEGGELFF. The CDR3 DNA follows: TGTGCCAGTAGTAAGAATAGCGAGGGCGGGGAGCTGTTTTTT.

V is TRBV5-1 and J is TRBJ2-1, with a tentative D call TRBD2 (5 bases). V lost 5 bases and J 0 bases, leaving 12 bases between the germline ends. This CDR3 spans 15 amino acids. From germline, CDR1 is SGHRS and CDR2 YFSETQ. CDR3 DNA: TGCGCCAGCAGGTGGGCGGGTTACTCCTACAATGAGCAGTTCTTC. Translating it yields CASRWAGYSYNEQFF.

This clone was recorded only once. The chain links TRBV28 to TRBJ2-1, with TRBD1 matching over 9 bases. The germline V gene encodes CDR1 MDHEN and CDR2 SYDVKM. The CDR3 is 17 residues long. V lost 5 bases, J lost 0 bases, and 8 bases stayed unmatched. The CDR3, as DNA: TGTGCCAGCAGTCCCGGACAGGGGTCAAGCTCCTACAATGAGCAGTTCTTC. Amino acid sequence: CASSPGQGSSSYNEQFF. Full variable domain (remainder filled in from reference TRBV28 and TRBJ2-1): DVKVTQSSRYLVKRTGEKVFLECVQDMDHENMFWYRQDPGLGLRLIYFSYDVKMKEKGDIPEGYSVSREKKERFSLILESASTNQTSMYLCASSPGQGSSSYNEQFFGPGTRLTVL.